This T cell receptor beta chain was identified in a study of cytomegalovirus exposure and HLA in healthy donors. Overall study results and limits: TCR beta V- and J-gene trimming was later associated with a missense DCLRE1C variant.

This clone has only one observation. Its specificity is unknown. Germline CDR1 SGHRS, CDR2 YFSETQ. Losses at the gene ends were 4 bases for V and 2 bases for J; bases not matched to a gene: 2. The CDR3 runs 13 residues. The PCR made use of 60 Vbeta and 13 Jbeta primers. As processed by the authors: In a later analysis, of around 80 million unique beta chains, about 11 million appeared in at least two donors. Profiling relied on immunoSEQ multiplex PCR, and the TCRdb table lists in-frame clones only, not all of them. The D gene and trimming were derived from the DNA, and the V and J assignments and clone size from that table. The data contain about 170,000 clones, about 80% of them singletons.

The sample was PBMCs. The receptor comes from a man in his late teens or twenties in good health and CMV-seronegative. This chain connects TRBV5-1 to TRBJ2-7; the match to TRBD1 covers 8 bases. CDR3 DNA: TGCGCCAGCAGCCCGACAGGGGCCTACGAGCAGTACTTC. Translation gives CASSPTGAYEQYF.